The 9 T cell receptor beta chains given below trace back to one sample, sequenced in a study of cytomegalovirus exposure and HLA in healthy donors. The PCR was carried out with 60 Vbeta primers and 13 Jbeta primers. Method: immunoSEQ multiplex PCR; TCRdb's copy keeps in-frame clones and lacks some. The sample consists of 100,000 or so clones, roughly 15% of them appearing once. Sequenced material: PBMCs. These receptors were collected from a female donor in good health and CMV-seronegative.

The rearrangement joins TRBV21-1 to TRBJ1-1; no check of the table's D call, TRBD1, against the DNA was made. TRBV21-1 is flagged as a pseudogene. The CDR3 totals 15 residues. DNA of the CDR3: TGTGCCAGCAGCCTGCGGGACAGTCTCAACACTGAAGCTTTCTTT. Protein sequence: CASSLRDSLNTEAFF.

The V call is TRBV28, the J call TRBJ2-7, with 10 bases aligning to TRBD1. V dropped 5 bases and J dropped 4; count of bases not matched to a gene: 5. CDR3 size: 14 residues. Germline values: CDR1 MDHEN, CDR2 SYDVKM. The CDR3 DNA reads TGTGCCAGCAGTAGGGACAGGGGTTGGTACGAGCAGTACTTC. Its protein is CASSRDRGWYEQYF.

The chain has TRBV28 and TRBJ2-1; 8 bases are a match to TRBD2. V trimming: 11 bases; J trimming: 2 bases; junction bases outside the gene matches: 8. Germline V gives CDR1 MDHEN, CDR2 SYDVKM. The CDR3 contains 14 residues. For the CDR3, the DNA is TGTGCCGGTTCCGGGACTAGTCCCTACAATGAGCAGTTCTTC. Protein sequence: CAGSGTSPYNEQFF.

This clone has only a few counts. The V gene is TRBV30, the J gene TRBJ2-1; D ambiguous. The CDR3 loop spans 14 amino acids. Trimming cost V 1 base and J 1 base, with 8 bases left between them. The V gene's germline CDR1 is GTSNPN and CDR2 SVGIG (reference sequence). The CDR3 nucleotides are TGTGCCTGGAGTGACTTTTGGTCCTACAATGAGCAGTTCTTC. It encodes CAWSDFWSYNEQFF.

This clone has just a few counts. DNA of the CDR3: TGCGCCAGCAGCCAATCCGCGGGAGAGGCTTTCTTT. This sequence encodes CASSQSAGEAFF. V usage is TRBV4-3 and J usage is TRBJ1-1, with D uncertain. The V gene's germline CDR1 is LGHNA and CDR2 YSLEER. The germline V and J ends were trimmed by 2 bases and 11 bases, with 12 bases remaining between them. The CDR3 runs 12 residues.

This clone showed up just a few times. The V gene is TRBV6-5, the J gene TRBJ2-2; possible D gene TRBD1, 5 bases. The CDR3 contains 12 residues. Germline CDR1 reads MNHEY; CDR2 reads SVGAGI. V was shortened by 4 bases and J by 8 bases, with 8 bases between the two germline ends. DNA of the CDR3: TGTGCCAGCAGTTCAGGGTGGGGGGAGCTGTTTTTT. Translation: CASSSGWGELFF.

The CDR3, as DNA: TGCGCCAGCAGCTTGATCTCGCCGGGACAGGGAGTATCACCCCTCCACTTT. Amino acids: CASSLISPGQGVSPLHF. The chain joins TRBV5-1 to TRBJ1-6, with 9 bases fitting TRBD1. There are 17 residues in the CDR3. V lost 1 base, J lost 10 bases, and 12 bases stayed unmatched. Germline V gene sequence: CDR1 SGHRS, CDR2 YFSETQ.

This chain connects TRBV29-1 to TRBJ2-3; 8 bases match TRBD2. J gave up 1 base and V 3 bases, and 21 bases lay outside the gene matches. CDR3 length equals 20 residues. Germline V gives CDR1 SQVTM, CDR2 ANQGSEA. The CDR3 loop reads CSVEDPRGAVAGLGTDTQYF. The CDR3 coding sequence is TGCAGCGTTGAGGACCCGCGAGGGGCTGTAGCGGGGCTAGGCACAGATACGCAGTATTTT.

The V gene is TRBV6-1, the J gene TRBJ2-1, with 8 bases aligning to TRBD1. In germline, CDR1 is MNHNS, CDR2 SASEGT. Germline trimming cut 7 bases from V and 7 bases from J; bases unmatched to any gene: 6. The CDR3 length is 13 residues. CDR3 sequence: CASNWDRNNEQFF. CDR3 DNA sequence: TGTGCCAGCAACTGGGACAGGAATAATGAGCAGTTCTTC.